This TCR beta chain emerged from a study of beta chain features in type 1 diabetes. Study-wide points: All four CD4+ subsets from Type 1 diabetes patients carried moderately but significantly shorter TCRB CDR3s. Patients and controls would be equally affected if PCR favored shorter templates.

Of note for this clone: Its matching antigen is unknown.

All of the isolated RNA was reverse transcribed, so expressed TCRB transcripts were sequenced. Sequencing was performed with immunoSEQ multiplex PCR; in TCRdb, only in-frame clones are kept and a portion is missing. Of some 350,000 clones in the sample, about 10% were seen once. One heparinised draw of blood, averaging roughly 120 mL, came from each donor. CD45RO/CCR7/CD25/CD127/CD95/CD27 separated CD4+ naive, central memory, regulatory and stem cell-like memory cells by sorting. Sequences were obtained from central memory CD4+ T cells from blood. The TCR comes from a man younger than 45 with type 1 diabetes.

CDR3 in DNA: TGCAGTGCTAGGAGTGCCCCCGAGCAGTACTTC. It encodes CSARSAPEQYF. This chain joins TRBV20-1 and TRBJ2-7, with unresolved D. The V end lost 3 bases, the J end lost 6 bases, and 9 bases lay between the germline ends. The germline V gene encodes CDR1 DFQATT and CDR2 SNEGSKA (reference sequence). This CDR3 is 11 amino acids long.